Listed below are T cell receptor beta chains from one sample, sequenced in a study of beta chain features in type 1 diabetes. The method was immunoSEQ multiplex PCR; TCRdb's version includes in-frame clones alone and lacks a portion of them. Among 150,000 to 190,000 clones listed, about 9.3% were seen once. The sequenced sample consisted of central memory CD4+ T cells from blood. These receptors were taken from a man aged 30 to 39 with type 1 diabetes. Both conserved end residues are part of each CDR3. D genes are given only for firm matches. Size values are once, few and many counts, or a class for expanded clones, and some rows have none.

v_call: TRBV9; d_call: TRBD2; j_call: TRBJ2-5; cdr3_length: 15; clone_size: -; cdr3_nt: TGTGCCAGCAGCGTATCCTGGCGGGAGGAGGAGACCCAGTACTTC; cdr3_aa: CASSVSWREEETQYF
v_call: TRBV25-1; d_call: -; j_call: TRBJ2-1; cdr3_length: 11; clone_size: few; cdr3_nt: TGTGCCAGCAGTGAACTAGATGAGCAGTTCTTC; cdr3_aa: CASSELDEQFF
v_call: TRBV4-1; d_call: TRBD1; j_call: TRBJ2-5; cdr3_length: 17; clone_size: few; cdr3_nt: TGCGCCAGCAGCCAATCGATGGGTACGACAGGGGGAGAGACCCAGTACTTC; cdr3_aa: CASSQSMGTTGGETQYF
v_call: TRBV30; d_call: -; j_call: TRBJ1-5; cdr3_length: 14; clone_size: few; cdr3_nt: TGTGCCTGGAGTGTACTTACGGGAAATCAGCCCCAGCATTTT; cdr3_aa: CAWSVLTGNQPQHF
v_call: TRBV19; d_call: -; j_call: TRBJ1-2; cdr3_length: 13; clone_size: few; cdr3_nt: TGTGCCAGTTGGACTCCAGCTAACTATGGCTACACCTTC; cdr3_aa: CASWTPANYGYTF
v_call: TRBV2; d_call: -; j_call: TRBJ2-5; cdr3_length: 13; clone_size: few; cdr3_nt: TGTGCCAGCAATGGACAGATAGACGAGACCCAGTACTTC; cdr3_aa: CASNGQIDETQYF
v_call: TRBV4-2; d_call: -; j_call: TRBJ1-1; cdr3_length: 13; clone_size: -; cdr3_nt: TGTGCCAGCAGCCAAGTCTCGGGCACTGAAGCTTTCTTT; cdr3_aa: CASSQVSGTEAFF
v_call: TRBV2; d_call: TRBD1; j_call: TRBJ1-2; cdr3_length: 14; clone_size: -; cdr3_nt: TGTGCCAGCAAACCGGGACAGGCTATAGCGGGCTACACCTTC; cdr3_aa: CASKPGQAIAGYTF
v_call: TRBV5-4; d_call: TRBD1; j_call: TRBJ1-2; cdr3_length: 13; clone_size: -; cdr3_nt: TGTGCCAGCAGCTACGGACAGGGAAGAGGCTACACCTTC; cdr3_aa: CASSYGQGRGYTF
v_call: TRBV28; d_call: TRBD2; j_call: TRBJ2-3; cdr3_length: 17; clone_size: -; cdr3_nt: TGTGCCAGCAGTTCCGCGGGACTAGCGGCGGGGTTTGTGGCGCAGTATTTT; cdr3_aa: CASSSAGLAAGFVAQYF
v_call: TRBV5-1; d_call: -; j_call: TRBJ1-4; cdr3_length: 13; clone_size: -; cdr3_nt: TGCGCCAGCAGCGTGGGGACACCTGAAAAACTGTTTTTT; cdr3_aa: CASSVGTPEKLFF
v_call: TRBV6-6; d_call: TRBD2; j_call: TRBJ2-3; cdr3_length: 14; clone_size: -; cdr3_nt: TGTGCCAGCTCACTAGCGGGAATAACAGATACGCAGTATTTT; cdr3_aa: CASSLAGITDTQYF
v_call: TRBV20-1; d_call: -; j_call: TRBJ1-1; cdr3_length: 11; clone_size: -; cdr3_nt: TGCAGTGCCCTCTTCCTCTCCGGAGCTTTCTTT; cdr3_aa: CSALFLSGAFF
v_call: TRBV11-2; d_call: -; j_call: TRBJ2-2; cdr3_length: 12; clone_size: -; cdr3_nt: TGTGCCAGCAGCCCGGAGACCGGGGAGCTGTTTTTT; cdr3_aa: CASSPETGELFF
v_call: TRBV29-1; d_call: TRBD1; j_call: TRBJ1-2; cdr3_length: 13; clone_size: few; cdr3_nt: TGCAGCGTCCGGACAGGGGGCCTAGGTGGCTACACCTTC; cdr3_aa: CSVRTGGLGGYTF
v_call: TRBV4-2; d_call: -; j_call: TRBJ1-1; cdr3_length: 13; clone_size: few; cdr3_nt: TGTGCCAGCAGCCAAGACAGATGGACTGAAGCTTTCTTT; cdr3_aa: CASSQDRWTEAFF
v_call: TRBV28; d_call: TRBD1; j_call: TRBJ2-5; cdr3_length: 13; clone_size: -; cdr3_nt: TGTGCCAGCAGTTTGACAGGGCCAGAGACCCAGTACTTC; cdr3_aa: CASSLTGPETQYF
v_call: TRBV18; d_call: TRBD1; j_call: TRBJ1-1; cdr3_length: 15; clone_size: -; cdr3_nt: TGTGCCAGCTCACCCGGGACAGGTATGAACACTGAAGCTTTCTTT; cdr3_aa: CASSPGTGMNTEAFF
v_call: TRBV30; d_call: -; j_call: TRBJ1-4; cdr3_length: 13; clone_size: -; cdr3_nt: TGTGCCAGTACGCGTCCCGGTGAGGAAAAACTGTTTTTT; cdr3_aa: CASTRPGEEKLFF
v_call: TRBV19; d_call: -; j_call: TRBJ1-1; cdr3_length: 14; clone_size: -; cdr3_nt: TGTGCCAGTAGCCGGTCGAGGCAGCTCACTGAAGCTTTCTTT; cdr3_aa: CASSRSRQLTEAFF
v_call: TRBV11-3; d_call: TRBD2; j_call: TRBJ2-3; cdr3_length: 14; clone_size: -; cdr3_nt: TGTGCCAGCAGCCCCGGGACTAGCGGAAATACGCAGTATTTT; cdr3_aa: CASSPGTSGNTQYF
v_call: TRBV9; d_call: TRBD2; j_call: TRBJ2-3; cdr3_length: 17; clone_size: -; cdr3_nt: TGTGCCAGCAGCGTGGGACTAGCGCATGGGGGGACAGATACGCAGTATTTT; cdr3_aa: CASSVGLAHGGTDTQYF
v_call: TRBV7-9; d_call: -; j_call: TRBJ2-1; cdr3_length: 15; clone_size: few; cdr3_nt: TGTGCCAGCAGCCGAGGGGGGGCCCAATCGGATGAGCAGTTCTTC; cdr3_aa: CASSRGGAQSDEQFF
v_call: TRBV5-4; d_call: TRBD1; j_call: TRBJ2-3; cdr3_length: 15; clone_size: few; cdr3_nt: TGTGCCAGCAGCTTAGGACAGGTTAGCACAGATACGCAGTATTTT; cdr3_aa: CASSLGQVSTDTQYF
v_call: TRBV4-1; d_call: TRBD1; j_call: TRBJ2-4; cdr3_length: 15; clone_size: few; cdr3_nt: TGCGCCAGCAGCCCTGGACAGGGGACCAAAAACATTCAGTACTTC; cdr3_aa: CASSPGQGTKNIQYF
v_call: TRBV5-1; d_call: TRBD2; j_call: TRBJ2-1; cdr3_length: 15; clone_size: many; cdr3_nt: TGCGCCAGCAGCGAACTAGCGGGAGAGAGCAATGAGCAGTTCTTC; cdr3_aa: CASSELAGESNEQFF
v_call: TRBV19; d_call: TRBD1; j_call: TRBJ2-6; cdr3_length: 17; clone_size: -; cdr3_nt: TGTGCCAGTAGATCGGGACAGGTCTATTCTGGGGCCAACGTCCTGACTTTC; cdr3_aa: CASRSGQVYSGANVLTF
v_call: TRBV7-9; d_call: -; j_call: TRBJ2-5; cdr3_length: 11; clone_size: -; cdr3_nt: TGTGCCAGCAGCTCCCGGGGGTCCCAGTACTTC; cdr3_aa: CASSSRGSQYF
v_call: TRBV5-4; d_call: -; j_call: TRBJ2-3; cdr3_length: 15; clone_size: few; cdr3_nt: TGTGCCAGCAGACGTACCGGGACTTTCACAGATACGCAGTATTTT; cdr3_aa: CASRRTGTFTDTQYF
v_call: TRBV7-6; d_call: TRBD2; j_call: TRBJ2-7; cdr3_length: 17; clone_size: -; cdr3_nt: TGTGCCAGCAGCCCCATAACCGGGACTAGCGGGAGTGGCGAGCAGTACTTC; cdr3_aa: CASSPITGTSGSGEQYF
v_call: TRBV28; d_call: TRBD2; j_call: TRBJ2-1; cdr3_length: 12; clone_size: -; cdr3_nt: TGTGCCATACTAGCGGGAGGCAATGAGCAGTTCTTC; cdr3_aa: CAILAGGNEQFF
v_call: TRBV14; d_call: -; j_call: TRBJ1-2; cdr3_length: 14; clone_size: -; cdr3_nt: TGTGCCAGCAGCCAGACCGGGGGGCACTATGGCTACACCTTC; cdr3_aa: CASSQTGGHYGYTF
v_call: TRBV11-3; d_call: -; j_call: TRBJ2-3; cdr3_length: 13; clone_size: -; cdr3_nt: TGTGCCAGCAGCTATATCGGGGCAGATACGCAGTATTTT; cdr3_aa: CASSYIGADTQYF
v_call: TRBV5-1; d_call: TRBD1; j_call: TRBJ1-2; cdr3_length: 16; clone_size: -; cdr3_nt: TGCGCCAGCAGCTTGGGTGGACAGGGCGAAGGGAGTGGCTACACCTTC; cdr3_aa: CASSLGGQGEGSGYTF
v_call: TRBV28; d_call: TRBD1; j_call: TRBJ1-5; cdr3_length: 12; clone_size: -; cdr3_nt: TGTGCCAGCAGTTCAGGGGGCCAGCCCCAGCATTTT; cdr3_aa: CASSSGGQPQHF
v_call: TRBV7-8; d_call: TRBD2; j_call: TRBJ2-1; cdr3_length: 15; clone_size: few; cdr3_nt: TGTGCCAGCAGCATGGGACTAGCGGAATCGAATGAGCAGTTCTTC; cdr3_aa: CASSMGLAESNEQFF
v_call: TRBV14; d_call: TRBD1; j_call: TRBJ2-7; cdr3_length: 14; clone_size: few; cdr3_nt: TGTGCCAGCAGCCGTGGACAGGGATTTGGCGAGCAGTACTTC; cdr3_aa: CASSRGQGFGEQYF
v_call: TRBV29-1; d_call: -; j_call: TRBJ1-2; cdr3_length: 12; clone_size: few; cdr3_nt: TGCAGCGTTGCGTACGGGAACTATGGCTACACCTTC; cdr3_aa: CSVAYGNYGYTF
v_call: TRBV11-1; d_call: -; j_call: TRBJ2-7; cdr3_length: 13; clone_size: once; cdr3_nt: TGTGCCAGCAGTCCAGGGGTCAATGCCGAGCAGTACTTC; cdr3_aa: CASSPGVNAEQYF
v_call: TRBV7-8; d_call: -; j_call: TRBJ1-5; cdr3_length: 16; clone_size: -; cdr3_nt: TGTGCCAGCAGCTTAGCGGGGGCACGATACAATCAGCCCCAGCATTTT; cdr3_aa: CASSLAGARYNQPQHF
v_call: TRBV4-3; d_call: TRBD1; j_call: TRBJ1-1; cdr3_length: 14; clone_size: -; cdr3_nt: TGCGCCAGCAGCCGCGACAGGGGGAACACTGAAGCTTTCTTT; cdr3_aa: CASSRDRGNTEAFF
v_call: TRBV2; d_call: -; j_call: TRBJ1-1; cdr3_length: 13; clone_size: few; cdr3_nt: TGTGCCAGCAGTGAAGGTATCTACACTGAAGCTTTCTTT; cdr3_aa: CASSEGIYTEAFF
v_call: TRBV27; d_call: TRBD1; j_call: TRBJ1-2; cdr3_length: 15; clone_size: few; cdr3_nt: TGTGCCAGCAGTTTAGGAGGGACAGGGGGCTATGGCTACACCTTC; cdr3_aa: CASSLGGTGGYGYTF
v_call: TRBV7-2; d_call: -; j_call: TRBJ2-7; cdr3_length: 13; clone_size: few; cdr3_nt: TGTGCCAGCAGCTTGGCCCCTCAGCGAGAGCAGTACTTC; cdr3_aa: CASSLAPQREQYF
v_call: TRBV7-2; d_call: -; j_call: TRBJ2-5; cdr3_length: 16; clone_size: few; cdr3_nt: TGTGCCAGCAGAAAAGACTGGGGGGGCAAGAGGGAGACCCAGTACTTC; cdr3_aa: CASRKDWGGKRETQYF
v_call: TRBV29-1; d_call: TRBD2; j_call: TRBJ2-3; cdr3_length: 13; clone_size: -; cdr3_nt: TGCAGCGTCGGGACTAGCGGCACAGATACGCAGTATTTT; cdr3_aa: CSVGTSGTDTQYF
v_call: TRBV18; d_call: TRBD2; j_call: TRBJ2-2; cdr3_length: 15; clone_size: few; cdr3_nt: TGTGCCAGCTCACTATTAGCGGGAAACACCGGGGAGCTGTTTTTT; cdr3_aa: CASSLLAGNTGELFF
v_call: TRBV28; d_call: TRBD2; j_call: TRBJ2-3; cdr3_length: 17; clone_size: -; cdr3_nt: TGTGCCAGCATCACCCTCAAGACTAGCGGGGCCACAGATACGCAGTATTTT; cdr3_aa: CASITLKTSGATDTQYF
v_call: TRBV28; d_call: -; j_call: TRBJ2-1; cdr3_length: 13; clone_size: -; cdr3_nt: TGTGCCAGCAGTTTGGGAGGTGGCAATGAGCAGTTCTTC; cdr3_aa: CASSLGGGNEQFF
v_call: TRBV19; d_call: TRBD1; j_call: TRBJ1-5; cdr3_length: 16; clone_size: few; cdr3_nt: TGTGCCAGTACGAAGCAGCTACAGGGGGTAAATCAGCCCCAGCATTTT; cdr3_aa: CASTKQLQGVNQPQHF